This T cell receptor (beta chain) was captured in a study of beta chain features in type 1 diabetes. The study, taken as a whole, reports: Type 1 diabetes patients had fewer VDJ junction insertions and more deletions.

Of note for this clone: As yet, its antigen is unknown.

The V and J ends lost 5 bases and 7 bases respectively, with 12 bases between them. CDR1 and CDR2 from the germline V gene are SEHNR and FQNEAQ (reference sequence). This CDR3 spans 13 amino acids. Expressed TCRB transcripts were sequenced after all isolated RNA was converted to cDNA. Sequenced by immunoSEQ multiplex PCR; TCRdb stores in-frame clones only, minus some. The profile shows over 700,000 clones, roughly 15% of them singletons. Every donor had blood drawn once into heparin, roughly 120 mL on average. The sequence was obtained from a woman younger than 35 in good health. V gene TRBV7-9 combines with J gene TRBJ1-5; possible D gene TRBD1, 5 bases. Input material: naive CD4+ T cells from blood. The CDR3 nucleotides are TGTGCCAGCAGCCTTCAGACAGCGCAGCCCCAGCATTTT. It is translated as CASSLQTAQPQHF.